These T cell receptor beta chains were read from a single sample in a study of CD8 T cells in Susac syndrome. TCRdb reprocessed the immunoSEQ multiplex PCR reads via MiXCR and lists one record per CDR3 protein. The sample consists of tens of thousands of distinct CDR3 sequences, about 95% of them appearing once. The material sequenced was CD4+ T cells from PBMCs. Receptors originate from a human donor with Susac syndrome. CDR3s include the opening cysteine and the closing phenylalanine or tryptophan. The D gene is left open where the match is weak. The listing skips clone size in some rows; elsewhere it reads once, few, many or a size class.

NA NA TRBJ2-4 TRBV7-9 TGTGCCAGCAGCTCAGGGGATTTAGCCAAAAACATTCAGTACTTC CASSSGDLAKNIQYF
NA NA TRBJ2-2 TRBV4-1 TGCGCCAGCAGCCAACCCACACGGGATCACGGGGAGCTGTTTTTT CASSQPTRDHGELFF
NA NA TRBJ2-5 TRBV7-9 TGTGCCAGCAGCGCTGGGACAAGCCAAGAGACCCAGTACTTC CASSAGTSQETQYF
NA TRBD2 TRBJ2-7 TRBV7-6 TGTGCCAGCAGCTTAGGGGCGACTAGCGGGGGCGAGCAGTACTTC CASSLGATSGGEQYF
NA NA TRBJ2-1 TRBV4-1 TGCGCCAGCAGCCAAGAGAGCAAGCGGTTCTTC CASSQESKRFF
NA NA TRBJ2-7 TRBV7-9 TGTGCCAGCAGCGGTGCTACAGGGCAGGGAGAGTACTTC CASSGATGQGEYF
NA NA TRBJ2-5 TRBV9 TGTGCCAGCAGCGTCTCCCAAACCGGGCAAGAGACCCAGTACTTC CASSVSQTGQETQYF
NA NA TRBJ1-4 TRBV29-1 TGCAGCGTTGGGGACTGGGGCTCAAATGAAAAACTGTTTTTT CSVGDWGSNEKLFF
NA TRBD2 TRBJ2-1 TRBV27 TGTGCCAGCAGTTTGAGCATAGCGGGGGGGCGCTCGAATGAGCAGTTCTTC CASSLSIAGGRSNEQFF
NA NA TRBJ2-7 TRBV28 TGTGCCAGCAGTTTAGAAGTAACAAACCCTTCCTACGAGCAGTACTTC CASSLEVTNPSYEQYF
NA NA TRBJ1-5 TRBV20-1 TGCAGTGCTAGAGAGGCCCTCAATCAGCCCCAGCATTTT CSAREALNQPQHF
NA NA TRBJ2-3 TRBV28 TGTGCCACTGGCGTCCGGAGGGGGGGTTCGACAGATACGCAGTATTTT CATGVRRGGSTDTQYF
few TRBD2 TRBJ2-1 TRBV5-1 TGCGCCAGCAACCTAGCGGGGGGGGCCAATGAGCAGTTCTTC CASNLAGGANEQFF
few TRBD2 TRBJ2-5 TRBV7-9 TGTGCCAGCAGACGCCTAGCGGGGGGGCAAGAGACCCAGTACTTC CASRRLAGGQETQYF
NA NA TRBJ1-2 TRBV13 TGTGCCAGCAGCTTATGGGGACGGGAGTCGAGTGGCTACACCTTC CASSLWGRESSGYTF
NA NA TRBJ2-3 TRBV21-1 TGTGCCAGCAGCAAAGCGGGCGGAGCGGCTACAGATACGCAGTATTTT CASSKAGGAATDTQYF
NA NA TRBJ2-6 TRBV19 TGTGCCAGTAGTATTCGGCAGGGCAGGGCCAACGTCCTGACTTTC CASSIRQGRANVLTF
once NA TRBJ2-1 TRBV30 TGTGCCTGGATCCGGGACTCCCCCTATGAGCAGTTCTTC CAWIRDSPYEQFF
NA TRBD2 TRBJ2-5 TRBV11-2 TGTGCCAGCAGAGGGCCGGGAGGGGGAGAAGAGACCCAGTACTTC CASRGPGGGEETQYF
NA TRBD1 TRBJ1-5 TRBV10-3 TGTGCCATCAGTGAGTCCGTACCGGGACAGGGATCATCAGCAAGACAGCCCCAGCATTTT CAISESVPGQGSSARQPQHF
NA NA TRBJ2-3 TRBV18 TGTGCCAGCTCACCCTCCGCTAGCACAGATACGCAGTATTTT CASSPSASTDTQYF
NA NA TRBJ2-4 TRBV11-2 TGTGCCAGCAGCTCCCGGGGGCTAGCCAAAAACATTCAGTACTTC CASSSRGLAKNIQYF
NA NA TRBJ2-4 TRBV2 TGTGCCAGCAGTCCACAGGGGGGGGCCAAAAACATTCAGTACTTC CASSPQGGAKNIQYF
NA NA TRBJ1-6 TRBV30 TGTGCCTGGAGGATCGGTACGAATAATTCACCCCTCCACTTT CAWRIGTNNSPLHF
NA NA TRBJ2-7 TRBV14 TGTGCCAGCAGCCCAATCTCCATACAGCTGTCCGACGAGCAGTACTTC CASSPISIQLSDEQYF
NA NA TRBJ2-6 TRBV20-1 TGCAGTGCTAGTGGCCAGGACGGGTCTGGGGCCAACGTCCTGACTTTC CSASGQDGSGANVLTF
NA TRBD1 TRBJ2-1 TRBV6-5 TGTGCCAGCAGTTACTCGGACAGGGTCAACTACAATGAGCAGTTCTTC CASSYSDRVNYNEQFF
NA NA TRBJ2-3 TRBV29-1 TGCAGCGCCGGGCGGGGTTCAGATACGCAGTATTTT CSAGRGSDTQYF
NA NA TRBJ2-7 TRBV5-4 TGTGCCAGCAGCCGGAGGTCGGGTAGTTCCTACGAGCAGTACTTC CASSRRSGSSYEQYF
once NA TRBJ2-5 TRBV4-1 TGCGCCAGCAGCCGAGCGTGGGCAGAAGAGACCCAGTACTTC CASSRAWAEETQYF
NA NA TRBJ2-2 TRBV20-1 TGCAGTGCCCCCACCTCCGGGGAGCTGTTTTTT CSAPTSGELFF
NA NA TRBJ2-1 TRBV11-2 TGTGCCAGCAGCCCTATCTGGGACAATGAGCAGTTCTTC CASSPIWDNEQFF
once TRBD2 TRBJ2-7 TRBV4-3 TGCGCCAGCAGCCAAGAATGGCTAGCGGGGGACTACGAGCAGTACTTC CASSQEWLAGDYEQYF
NA TRBD1 TRBJ2-7 TRBV12-3/TRBV12-4 TGTGCCAGCAGAGGCCGGGACAGGGAACACGAGCAGTACTTC CASRGRDREHEQYF
NA NA TRBJ1-2 TRBV6-6 TGTGCCAGCAGCCGGGGTGGCTACACCTTC CASSRGGYTF
NA TRBD2 TRBJ2-3 TRBV20-1 TGCAGTGCTAGACCCGCGGGGGTCACAGATACGCAGTATTTT CSARPAGVTDTQYF
once TRBD1 TRBJ1-2 TRBV13 TGTGCCAGCAGCTCTGACAGGGGAAACTATGGCTACACCTTC CASSSDRGNYGYTF
NA TRBD1 TRBJ2-2 TRBV20-1 TGCAGTGCTGGGCAGGGGGCTGGCGGGGAGCTGTTTTTT CSAGQGAGGELFF
NA NA TRBJ2-6 TRBV3-1 TGTGCCAGCAGCCAACATCCGGGACATAGCTCTGGGGCCAACGTCCTGACTTTC CASSQHPGHSSGANVLTF
NA TRBD2 TRBJ2-3 TRBV5-1 TGCGCCAGCAGCTTCGGGACTAGCGCCTCAGATACGCAGTATTTT CASSFGTSASDTQYF
NA TRBD2 TRBJ2-7 TRBV2 TGTGCCAGCAGTCGGACTAGCGTAAACTCCTACGAGCAGTACTTC CASSRTSVNSYEQYF
once TRBD1 TRBJ1-5 TRBV24-1 TGTGCCACCAGCCTTGGACAGGCTCCCAATCAGCCCCAGCATTTT CATSLGQAPNQPQHF
once NA TRBJ1-4 TRBV4-1 TGCGCCAGCAGCCGAGGACATGGTGAAAAACTGTTTTTT CASSRGHGEKLFF
once NA TRBJ1-3 TRBV2 TGTGCCAGCAGTCTACCACAGGCCTCTGGAAACACCATATATTTT CASSLPQASGNTIYF
once TRBD1 TRBJ1-1 TRBV7-2 TGTGCCAGCAGCTTAGGGGACAGGATGAACACTGAAGCTTTCTTT CASSLGDRMNTEAFF
NA TRBD1 TRBJ1-2 TRBV12-3/TRBV12-4 TGTGCCAGCATCAGACAGGGGCAAAGGAGCGGCTACACCTTC CASIRQGQRSGYTF
NA TRBD1 TRBJ2-3 TRBV19 TGTGCCAGTAGTCGACAGGGTTTGGGCACAGATACGCAGTATTTT CASSRQGLGTDTQYF
NA NA TRBJ2-1 TRBV11-3 TGTGCCAGCAGCCAAGGAGAGGTGCTCGGTGAGCAGTTCTTC CASSQGEVLGEQFF
NA NA TRBJ1-2 TRBV6-5 TGTGCCAGCAGGAATACCGTTGGTACTAACTATGGCTACACCTTC CASRNTVGTNYGYTF
NA TRBD1 TRBJ2-7 TRBV18 TGTGCCAGCTCCTGGACAGGGGAGGGCGACGAGCAGTACTTC CASSWTGEGDEQYF
NA NA TRBJ2-1 TRBV5-4 TGTGCCAGCAGCTTCGTCGGTAGCGCGCCCATGAGGTTCTTC CASSFVGSAPMRFF